This TCR beta chain was found in a study of T cell responses to AZD1222 COVID-19 vaccine. Study conclusions and caveats: There were mostly white British donors and more females than males, and clonal diversity was possibly underestimated. Baseline seropositives among AZD1222 recipients totaled only five or six.

CDR3 length equals 14 residues. V lost 7 bases and J lost 8; bases outside the gene matches: 13. TCRdb keeps only in-frame clones here, not all; method: immunoSEQ multiplex PCR. The sample comprises about 120,000 clones, around 92% of which are singletons, and about 14% rests with the top ten. Note on this clone: Its specificity is not known.

The receptor comes from an adult in good health. The chain uses TRBV6-7 and TRBJ1-2, with 7 bases matching TRBD1. TRBV6-7 is an ORF, with its function uncertain. The specimen was peripheral blood, collected on day 0 of AZD1222 vaccination. CDR3 DNA: TGTGCCAGCACTATCCGGACAGGTGGTCGGGGCTACACCTTC. It is translated as CASTIRTGGRGYTF.